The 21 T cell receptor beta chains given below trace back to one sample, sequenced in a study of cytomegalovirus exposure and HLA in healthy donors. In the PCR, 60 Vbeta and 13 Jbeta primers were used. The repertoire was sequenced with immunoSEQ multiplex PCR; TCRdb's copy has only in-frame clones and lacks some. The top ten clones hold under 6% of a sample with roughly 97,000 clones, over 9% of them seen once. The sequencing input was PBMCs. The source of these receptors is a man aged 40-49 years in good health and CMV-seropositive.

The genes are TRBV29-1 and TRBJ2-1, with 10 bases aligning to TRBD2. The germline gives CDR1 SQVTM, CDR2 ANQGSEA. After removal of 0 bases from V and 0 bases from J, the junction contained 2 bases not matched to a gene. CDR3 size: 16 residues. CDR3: CSVEDLAGGSYNEQFF. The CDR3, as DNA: TGCAGCGTTGAAGATTTAGCGGGAGGCTCCTACAATGAGCAGTTCTTC.

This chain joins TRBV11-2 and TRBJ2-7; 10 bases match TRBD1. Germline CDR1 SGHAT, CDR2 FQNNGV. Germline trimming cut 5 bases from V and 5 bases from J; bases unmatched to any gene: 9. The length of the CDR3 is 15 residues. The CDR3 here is CASSSRDRGRDEQYF. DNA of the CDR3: TGTGCCAGCAGCAGCCGGGACAGGGGTCGCGACGAGCAGTACTTC. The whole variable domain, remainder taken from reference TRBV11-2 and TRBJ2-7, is EAGVAQSPRYKIIEKRQSVAFWCNPISGHATLYWYQQILGQGPKLLIQFQNNGVVDDSQLPKDRFSAERLKGVDSTLKIQPAKLEDSAVYLCASSSRDRGRDEQYFGPGTRLTVT.

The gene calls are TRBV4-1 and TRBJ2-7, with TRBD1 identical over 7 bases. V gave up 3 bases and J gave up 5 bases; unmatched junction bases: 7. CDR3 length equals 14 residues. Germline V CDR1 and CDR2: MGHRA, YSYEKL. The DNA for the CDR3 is TGCGCCAGCAGCCACCCCGGGACAGAAGACGAGCAGTACTTC. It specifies CASSHPGTEDEQYF.

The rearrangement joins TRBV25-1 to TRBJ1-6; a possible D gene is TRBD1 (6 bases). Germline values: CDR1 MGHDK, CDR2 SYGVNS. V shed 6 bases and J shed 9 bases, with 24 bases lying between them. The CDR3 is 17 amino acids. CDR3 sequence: CASSSGQFVWSSSPLHF. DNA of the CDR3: TGTGCCAGCAGCTCTGGACAGTTTGTATGGTCGAGTTCACCCCTCCACTTT.

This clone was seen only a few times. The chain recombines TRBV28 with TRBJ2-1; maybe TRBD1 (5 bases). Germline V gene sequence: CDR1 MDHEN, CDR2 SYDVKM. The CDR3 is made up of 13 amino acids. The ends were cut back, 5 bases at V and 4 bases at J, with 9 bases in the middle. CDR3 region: CASSTSGYNEQFF. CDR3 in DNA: TGTGCCAGCAGTACTTCAGGGTACAATGAGCAGTTCTTC.

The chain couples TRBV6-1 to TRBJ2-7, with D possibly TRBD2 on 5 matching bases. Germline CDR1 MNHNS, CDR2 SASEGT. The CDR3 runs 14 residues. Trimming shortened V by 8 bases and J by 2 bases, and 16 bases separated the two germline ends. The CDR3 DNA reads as TGTGCCAGCTGGGTAGGGAGTCCCGCCTACGAGCAGTACTTC. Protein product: CASWVGSPAYEQYF.

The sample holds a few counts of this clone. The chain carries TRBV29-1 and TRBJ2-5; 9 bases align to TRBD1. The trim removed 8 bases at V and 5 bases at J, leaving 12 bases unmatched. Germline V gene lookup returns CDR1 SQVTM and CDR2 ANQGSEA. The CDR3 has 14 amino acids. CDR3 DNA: TGCAGCCGGTCAGAGGGGACAGGGCGCGAGACCCAGTACTTC. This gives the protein CSRSEGTGRETQYF.

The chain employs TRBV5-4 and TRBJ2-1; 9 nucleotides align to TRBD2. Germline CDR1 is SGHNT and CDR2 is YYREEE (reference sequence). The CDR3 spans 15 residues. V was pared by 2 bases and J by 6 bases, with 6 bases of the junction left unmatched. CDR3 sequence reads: CASSFEREATNEQFF. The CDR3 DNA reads TGTGCCAGCAGCTTCGAGCGGGAGGCTACCAATGAGCAGTTCTTC.

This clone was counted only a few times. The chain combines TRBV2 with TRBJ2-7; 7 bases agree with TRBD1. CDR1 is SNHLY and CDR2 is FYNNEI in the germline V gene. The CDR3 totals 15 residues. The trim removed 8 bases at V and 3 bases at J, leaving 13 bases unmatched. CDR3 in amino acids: CASQTSDRDNYEQYF. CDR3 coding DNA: TGTGCCAGCCAAACCTCCGACAGGGACAACTACGAGCAGTACTTC.

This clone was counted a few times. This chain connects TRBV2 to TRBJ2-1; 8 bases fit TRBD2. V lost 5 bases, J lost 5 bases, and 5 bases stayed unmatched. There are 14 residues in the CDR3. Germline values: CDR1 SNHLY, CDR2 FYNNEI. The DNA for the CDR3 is TGTGCCAGCAGTAGCGGGAGTTCGGACAATGAGCAGTTCTTC. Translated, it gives CASSSGSSDNEQFF.

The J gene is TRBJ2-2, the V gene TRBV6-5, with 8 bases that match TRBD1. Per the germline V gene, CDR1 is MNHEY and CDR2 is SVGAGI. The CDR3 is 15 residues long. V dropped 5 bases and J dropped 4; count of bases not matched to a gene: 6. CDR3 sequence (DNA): TGTGCCAGCAGTAACACAGGGGGGATCACCGGGGAGCTGTTTTTT. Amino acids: CASSNTGGITGELFF.

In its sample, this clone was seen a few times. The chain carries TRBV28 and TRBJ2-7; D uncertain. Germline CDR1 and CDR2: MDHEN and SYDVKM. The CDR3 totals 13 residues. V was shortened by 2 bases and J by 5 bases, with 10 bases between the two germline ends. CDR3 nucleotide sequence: TGTGCCAGCAGTTTACGGCAGGATAACGAGCAGTACTTC. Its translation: CASSLRQDNEQYF.

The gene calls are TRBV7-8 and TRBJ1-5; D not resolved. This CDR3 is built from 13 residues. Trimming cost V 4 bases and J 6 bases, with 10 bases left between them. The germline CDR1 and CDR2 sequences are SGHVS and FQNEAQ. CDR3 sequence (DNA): TGTGCCAGCAGCTCTAGTTCCTCTCAGCCCCAGCATTTT. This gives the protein CASSSSSSQPQHF.

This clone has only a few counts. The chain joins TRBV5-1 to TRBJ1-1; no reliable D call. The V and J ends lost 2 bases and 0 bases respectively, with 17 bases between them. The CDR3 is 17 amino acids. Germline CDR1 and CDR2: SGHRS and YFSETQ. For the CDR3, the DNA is TGCGCCAGCAGCTTTAATTCCGGTCGAGTCGTGAACACTGAAGCTTTCTTT. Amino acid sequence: CASSFNSGRVVNTEAFF.

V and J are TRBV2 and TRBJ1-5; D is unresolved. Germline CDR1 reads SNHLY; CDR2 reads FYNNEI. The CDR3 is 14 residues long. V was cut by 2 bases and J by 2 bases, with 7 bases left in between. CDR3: CASSELVRNQPQHF. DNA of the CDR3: TGTGCCAGCAGTGAACTAGTGCGCAATCAGCCCCAGCATTTT.

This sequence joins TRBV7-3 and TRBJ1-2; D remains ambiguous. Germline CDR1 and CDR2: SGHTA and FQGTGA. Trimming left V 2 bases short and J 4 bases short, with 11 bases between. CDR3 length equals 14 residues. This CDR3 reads CASSLDREGYGYTF. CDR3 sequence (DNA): TGTGCCAGCAGCTTAGATAGGGAGGGCTATGGCTACACCTTC.

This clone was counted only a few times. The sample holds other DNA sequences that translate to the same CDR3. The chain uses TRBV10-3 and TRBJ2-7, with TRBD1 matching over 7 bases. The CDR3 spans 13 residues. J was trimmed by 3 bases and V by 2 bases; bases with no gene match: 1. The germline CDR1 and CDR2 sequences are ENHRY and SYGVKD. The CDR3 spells CAISEDRVYEQYF. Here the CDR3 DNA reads TGTGCCATCAGTGAGGACAGGGTCTACGAGCAGTACTTC.

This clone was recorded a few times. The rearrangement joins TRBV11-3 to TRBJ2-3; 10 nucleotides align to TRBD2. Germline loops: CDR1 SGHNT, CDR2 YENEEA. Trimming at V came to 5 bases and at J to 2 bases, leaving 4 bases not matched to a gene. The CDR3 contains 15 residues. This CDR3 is CASSKGLAVTDTQYF. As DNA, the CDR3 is TGTGCCAGCAGCAAAGGACTAGCGGTCACAGATACGCAGTATTTT.

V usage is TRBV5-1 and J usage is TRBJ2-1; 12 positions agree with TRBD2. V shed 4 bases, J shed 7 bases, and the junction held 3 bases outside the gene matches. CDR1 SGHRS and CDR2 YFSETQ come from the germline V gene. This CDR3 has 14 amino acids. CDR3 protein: CASSPTSGGNEQFF. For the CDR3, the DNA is TGCGCCAGCAGCCCCACTAGCGGGGGGAATGAGCAGTTCTTC.

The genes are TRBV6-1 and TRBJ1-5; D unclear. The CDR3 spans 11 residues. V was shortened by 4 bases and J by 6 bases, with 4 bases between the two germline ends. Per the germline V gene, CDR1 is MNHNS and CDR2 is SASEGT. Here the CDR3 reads CASSGRQPQHF. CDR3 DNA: TGTGCCAGCAGTGGTCGTCAGCCCCAGCATTTT.

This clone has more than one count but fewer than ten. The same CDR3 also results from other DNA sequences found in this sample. This chain's CDR3 is CASRSTSGSYNEQFF. CDR3 DNA: TGTGCCAGCAGATCGACTAGCGGGAGTTACAATGAGCAGTTCTTC. The rearrangement uses TRBV14 and TRBJ2-1; 12 bases align to TRBD2. CDR1 SGHDN and CDR2 FVKESK come from the germline V gene. Unmatched junction bases numbered 4, after V lost 6 bases and J lost 4 bases. There are 15 residues in the CDR3.